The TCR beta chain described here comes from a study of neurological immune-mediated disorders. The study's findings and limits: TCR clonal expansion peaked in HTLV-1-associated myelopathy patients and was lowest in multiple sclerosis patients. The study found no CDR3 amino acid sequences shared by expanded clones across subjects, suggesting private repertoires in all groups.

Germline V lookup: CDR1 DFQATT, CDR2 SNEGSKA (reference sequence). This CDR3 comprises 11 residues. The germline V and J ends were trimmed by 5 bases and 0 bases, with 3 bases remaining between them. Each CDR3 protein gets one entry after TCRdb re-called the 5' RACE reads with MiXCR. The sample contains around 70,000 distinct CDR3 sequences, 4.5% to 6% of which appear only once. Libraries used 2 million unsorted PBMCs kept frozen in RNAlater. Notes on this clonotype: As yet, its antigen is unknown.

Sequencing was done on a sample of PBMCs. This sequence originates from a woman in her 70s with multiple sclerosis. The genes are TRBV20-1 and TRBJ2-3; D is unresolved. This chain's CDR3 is CSAGSTDTQYF. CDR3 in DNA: TGCAGTGCTGGTAGCACAGATACGCAGTATTTT.